This TCR beta chain was sequenced during a study of identical twins. Study results and limitations: Compared with unrelated sharing, twin-shared out-of-frame alpha sequences had more low-probability sequences.

Template switching introduced a universal primer site, and the cDNA bore unique molecular identifiers. From the 5' RACE reads, TCRdb called clonotypes with MiXCR, one entry per CDR3 protein. The sample shows some 1,600,000 distinct CDR3 sequences, roughly 35% of them seen only once. This CDR3 spans 16 amino acids. The V end was cut by 0 bases, the J end by 1 base, with 12 bases between. The germline V gene has CDR1 LGHNA and CDR2 YNFKEQ. Each donor (without exception) was a healthy Caucasian. This clonotype occurred a few times. Its antigen is as yet unknown. The sample comprised cord blood. The receptor comes from a newborn girl in good health. The J gene is TRBJ1-2, the V gene TRBV4-2, with unresolved D. CDR3 loop: CASSQDSAFVNYGYTF. The CDR3 bases are TGTGCCAGCAGCCAAGATTCCGCTTTCGTTAACTATGGCTACACCTTC.